This T cell receptor (beta chain) was sequenced during a study of beta chain features in type 1 diabetes. About the research overall: All samples yielded some 100,000,000 examined sorted cells.

This clone has more than one count but fewer than ten. Antigen unknown. Trimming removed 0 bases from V and 2 bases from J, with 9 bases in between. The CDR3 covers 15 residues. The germline gives CDR1 LGHNA, CDR2 YNFKEQ. General study results and limits: High TCR expression in some cells could lead to their over-representation in cDNA sequencing. In the patient group, naive, central memory and Treg TCRB repertoires seemed more alike than in the healthy donor group. In every one of the four CD4+ subsets, TCRB CDR3s were moderately but significantly shorter in Type 1 diabetes patients.

Sorting that relied on CD45RO/CCR7/CD25/CD127/CD95/CD27 yielded CD4+ naive, central memory, regulatory and stem cell-like memory cells. As every portion of the isolated RNA was reverse transcribed, the sequencing read expressed TCRB transcripts. Assay used: immunoSEQ multiplex PCR; TCRdb lists only in-frame clones, some missing. The sample contains 280,000 or so clones, approximately 15% of which appear only once. The rearrangement joins TRBV4-2 to TRBJ2-3; D may be TRBD2 (6 bases). This clonotype was sampled from a man between 18 and 35 years old with type 1 diabetes. The material sequenced was naive CD4+ T cells from blood. In DNA form, the CDR3 reads TGTGCCAGCAGCCAAGAGGAGGGTTTCACAGATACGCAGTATTTT. As protein: CASSQEEGFTDTQYF.